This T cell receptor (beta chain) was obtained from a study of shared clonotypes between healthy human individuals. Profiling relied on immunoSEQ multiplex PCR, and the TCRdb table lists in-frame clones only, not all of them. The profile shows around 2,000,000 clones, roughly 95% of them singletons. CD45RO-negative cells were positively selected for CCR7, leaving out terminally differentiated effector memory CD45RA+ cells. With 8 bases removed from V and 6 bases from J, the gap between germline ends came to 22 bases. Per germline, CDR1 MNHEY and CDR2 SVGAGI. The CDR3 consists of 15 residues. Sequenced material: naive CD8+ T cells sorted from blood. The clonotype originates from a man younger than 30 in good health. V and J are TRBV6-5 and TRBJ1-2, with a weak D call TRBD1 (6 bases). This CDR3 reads CASGYTGRGGDGYTF. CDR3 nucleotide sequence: TGTGCCAGCGGGTATACAGGGAGAGGGGGAGATGGCTACACCTTC.